The rows below give T cell receptor beta chains drawn from one sample of a study of blood T cell repertoires in COVID-19. TCRdb's table, derived via immunoSEQ multiplex PCR, lists solely in-frame clones and lacks some. The sample yields 150,000 to 200,000 clones, about 80% seen once. Sequenced material: peripheral blood. The receptor set was obtained from a human donor with acute or convalescent COVID-19. The donor label of this sample is uncertain. Each CDR3 is given with its conserved first and last residue. Fields, in order: J gene, V gene, clone size, D gene, CDR3 protein, CDR3 DNA. The D gene is left open where the match is weak. Only some rows state a clone size, as once, few, many or a class for expanded clones.

j_gene: TRBJ2-7; v_gene: TRBV27; abundance: .; d_gene: .; CDR3aa: CASSLRGGGDEQYF; CDR3nt: TGTGCCAGCAGTTTAAGAGGCGGAGGGGACGAGCAGTACTTC
j_gene: TRBJ2-7; v_gene: TRBV11-2; abundance: .; d_gene: TRBD2; CDR3aa: CASSLLAGGPYEQYF; CDR3nt: TGTGCCAGCAGCCTCCTAGCGGGAGGCCCCTACGAGCAGTACTTC
j_gene: TRBJ2-1; v_gene: TRBV5-1; abundance: .; d_gene: TRBD2; CDR3aa: CASSLVGLAALGPYNEQFF; CDR3nt: TGCGCCAGCAGCTTGGTTGGGCTAGCGGCCTTGGGGCCCTACAATGAGCAGTTCTTC
j_gene: TRBJ1-2; v_gene: TRBV19; abundance: once; d_gene: TRBD1; CDR3aa: CASSPTGNYGYTF; CDR3nt: TGTGCCAGTAGCCCGACAGGGAACTATGGCTACACCTTC
j_gene: TRBJ2-3; v_gene: TRBV6-5; abundance: .; d_gene: .; CDR3aa: CASSPRQATDTQYF; CDR3nt: TGTGCCAGCAGTCCCCGGCAGGCCACAGATACGCAGTATTTT
j_gene: TRBJ2-7; v_gene: TRBV6-2/TRBV6-3; abundance: .; d_gene: .; CDR3aa: CASSPGQGNSASGGPTYEQYF; CDR3nt: TGTGCCAGCAGTCCGGGACAGGGAAACTCGGCTAGCGGGGGCCCCACCTACGAGCAGTACTTC
j_gene: TRBJ1-1; v_gene: TRBV7-8; abundance: .; d_gene: .; CDR3aa: CASKPSNQGHTEAFF; CDR3nt: TGTGCCAGCAAGCCTTCGAATCAGGGGCACACTGAAGCTTTCTTT
j_gene: TRBJ1-2; v_gene: TRBV19; abundance: once; d_gene: .; CDR3aa: CASIPGGADYGYTF; CDR3nt: TGTGCCAGTATTCCGGGGGGGGCGGACTATGGCTACACCTTC
j_gene: TRBJ1-4; v_gene: TRBV12-1; abundance: .; d_gene: .; CDR3aa: CASSKNRGRMEEKLFF; CDR3nt: TGTGCCAGCAGCAAAAACAGGGGGCGGATGGAGGAAAAACTGTTTTTT
j_gene: TRBJ1-6; v_gene: TRBV11-2; abundance: .; d_gene: .; CDR3aa: CASSLDRDLGDSPLHF; CDR3nt: TGTGCCAGCAGCTTAGATCGAGACCTCGGGGATTCACCCCTCCACTTT
j_gene: TRBJ2-1; v_gene: TRBV3-1/TRBV3-2; abundance: .; d_gene: .; CDR3aa: CASSHLPGQLSSYNEQFF; CDR3nt: TGTGCCAGCAGCCACCTTCCTGGACAGCTGAGCTCCTACAATGAGCAGTTCTTC
j_gene: TRBJ2-3; v_gene: TRBV3-1/TRBV3-2; abundance: .; d_gene: TRBD2; CDR3aa: CASSQAGRVGTDTQYF; CDR3nt: TGTGCCAGCAGCCAAGCCGGGAGGGTCGGGACAGATACGCAGTATTTT
j_gene: TRBJ1-4; v_gene: TRBV3-1/TRBV3-2; abundance: .; d_gene: TRBD1; CDR3aa: CASSQGGRGQGDEKLFF; CDR3nt: TGTGCCAGCAGCCAAGGGGGCAGGGGGCAGGGCGATGAAAAACTGTTTTTT
j_gene: TRBJ1-6; v_gene: TRBV5-1; abundance: .; d_gene: TRBD1; CDR3aa: CASSPQGADSPLHF; CDR3nt: TGCGCCAGCAGCCCACAGGGGGCGGATTCACCCCTCCACTTT